This passage covers 5 T cell receptor beta chains from one sample sequenced in a study of blood T cell repertoires in COVID-19. Measured with immunoSEQ multiplex PCR; TCRdb has only the in-frame clones, and not every one. The table lists about 73,000 clones, approximately 88% of them singletons. Sample: peripheral blood. The receptor source for this set is a man older than 75 with active or convalescent COVID-19.

This clone was recorded only once. The gene calls are TRBV5-5 and TRBJ1-1; 7 positions agree with TRBD1. The germline CDR1 and CDR2 sequences are SGHKS and YYEKEE (reference sequence). CDR3 length: 14 amino acids. J gave up 0 bases and V 4 bases, and 3 bases lay outside the gene matches. The CDR3 nucleotides read TGTGCCAGCAGCCCGCAGGGGGTGAACACTGAAGCTTTCTTT. It encodes CASSPQGVNTEAFF.

The genes are TRBV28 and TRBJ1-4; TRBD1 matches at 12 bases. Germline CDR1 reads MDHEN; CDR2 reads SYDVKM. Trimming took 10 bases from V and 8 from J; bases not matched to a gene: 17. The CDR3 runs 17 residues. In DNA form, the CDR3 reads TGTGCCACGACCCATACCGGGACAGGGGGCTACAAGGAAAAACTGTTTTTT. It translates to CATTHTGTGGYKEKLFF.

The table lists this clone with a few counts. This sequence joins TRBV6-1 and TRBJ2-3, with D hard to call. V was clipped by 2 bases and J by 2 bases, with 11 bases between them. The CDR3 has 15 amino acids. The germline V gene encodes CDR1 MNHNS and CDR2 SASEGT. CDR3 in amino acids: CASSEPGSFTDTQYF. As DNA, the CDR3 is TGTGCCAGCAGTGAACCGGGTTCCTTCACAGATACGCAGTATTTT.

The chain combines TRBV11-2 with TRBJ2-7, with 8 bases aligning to TRBD1. Germline V CDR1 and CDR2: SGHAT, FQNNGV. V gave up 3 bases and J gave up 5 bases; unmatched junction bases: 6. CDR3 length: 14 amino acids. CDR3 bases: TGTGCCAGCAGCTTCCGGACAGGGTGGAACGAGCAGTACTTC. Residues: CASSFRTGWNEQYF.

The chain employs TRBV5-1 and TRBJ2-3; 9 positions agree with TRBD2. With 0 bases clipped from V and 4 bases from J, the junction kept 0 bases outside the gene matches. The CDR3 runs 14 residues. CDR1 SGHRS and CDR2 YFSETQ come from the germline V gene. CDR3 sequence reads: CASSLVAGADTQYF. In nucleotides, the CDR3 is TGCGCCAGCAGCTTGGTAGCGGGAGCAGATACGCAGTATTTT.